This entry features one T cell receptor beta chain sequence. Its antigen remains unidentified. The record has no base qualities; no much larger clone is one base away. Donors were approximately 42 systemically healthy Caucasian individuals from Russia aged roughly 6 to 95 years. Each donor gave around 9.9 milliliters of peripheral blood, collected into EDTA-treated Vacutainer tubes. Ficoll-Paque density-gradient centrifugation was used to isolate PBMCs, with at least 6 million obtained per sample. Total RNA, at least 5 micrograms per sample, was extracted from PBMCs with Trizol reagent. Naive CD45RAhigh/CD27high T cell percentages were measured by flow cytometry on a PBMC aliquot from every donor. The library was obtained by 5' RACE. TCRdb names Illumina HiSeq 2500 as the instrument used. A second PCR of 7 to 11 cycles was run with a J-beta primer mix and a sample-barcoded 5' primer. A unique molecular identifier was introduced onto each TCR beta cDNA molecule by a template-switch 5' adaptor carrying 12 random nucleotides. Each sample yielded at least 2.5 million CDR3-containing paired-end reads. The Mint cDNA synthesis kit, primed by a TRBC-specific oligonucleotide, was used to synthesize first-strand cDNA from all RNA. All cDNA was treated with uracil-DNA glycosylase and then went through a first 18-cycle PCR with the universal primers M1SS and BC2_uni_R. Processing in the source paper ran as follows. Each sample was normalized by randomly selecting 1 million high-quality reads, each carrying a distinct molecular identifier. Reads with shared molecular identifiers were discarded instead of being binned into consensus sequences. MiTCR, run with a Q25 quality threshold and the strictest error-elimination algorithm, handled CDR3 identification, clonotype clustering and error correction. Lower-bound total TCR beta diversity was estimated with a nonparametric unseen species model using Euler transformation. TCRdb handled the public reads itself, with Q25 trimming in fastp and clone calling in MiXCR, and kept productive beta chains. Each record represents a unique CDR3 protein, reported with the most common genes and DNA among its rows. For this entry, the V and J calls and clone size follow TCRdb and not the study's own pipeline. The sample table records 780,000 or so distinct CDR3 sequences; roughly 25% of these occur just once. Roughly 3.8% of the sample goes to the ten largest clones.

This sample is drawn from a study of blood T cells in healthy people across ages (dated by TCRdb to the mid-2010s). At the level of the whole study: In model experiments, roughly one uniquely barcoded TCR beta cDNA molecule per two T cells was captured by template switching. Age-related changes in TCR beta repertoire diversity were measured in the study by deep sequencing normalized with unique cDNA molecular identifiers. The study analyzed two additional independent replicas of 1 million unique cDNA reads from the same blood draw for two donors, one aged 18 to 30 and one aged 80 or older. Four age groups were formed from the donors: young (average roughly 15 years), middle-aged (just under 40), aged (about 68) and long-lived (around 80).

General study outcomes and caveats: Total diversity estimates from one million sequenced T cells were considered lower bounds and underestimates. A strong correlation was found between observed TCR beta diversity and the percentage of naive T cells measured by flow cytometry. Because the CMV infection status of the donors was unknown, age-related changes in expanded clonotypes may potentially have been confounded. Compared with the aged group, more naive CD4+ T cells, fewer expanded clones and increased TCR diversity were shown by the long-lived group, suggesting age selection. Conclusive comparison of naive and antigen-experienced compartments was prevented by the profiling of bulk unsorted PBMCs. As age increased, observed TCR beta diversity per million T cells dropped in a roughly linear way, and a significant reduction was already evident by age about 40.

V sheds 0 bases and J sheds 4 bases, leaving 10 bases between their ends. The CDR3 has 15 amino acids, counting the end cysteine and phenylalanine. Only the CDR3 DNA stays, 45 bases, in frame from base 1. Looking up the germline V gene (reference sequence) yields CDR1 LGHDT and CDR2 YNNKEL. These data were also reused for a study on T cells of mothers and their children. As noted in the second study: Nine systemically healthy Caucasian individuals, comprising three mothers and their six children, were included as donors. cDNA synthesis used all of the extracted RNA, with approximately 1.6 ug of RNA in each 15 ul reaction. In the second PCR, the M1S primer added sample barcodes and 2-4 random nucleotides. More than 8.5 million TCR beta CDR3 reads were obtained from each mother, and millions of reads were obtained from each child. Thymic selection shapes the output of TCR recombination in a similar way in related and unrelated pairs, and inherited differences have a minor effect. Related mother-child pairs always showed normalized repertoire overlap that was slightly higher than in unrelated mother-child pairs, though the difference was never significant. No persistent microchimeric T cell clones were found, with a detection sensitivity of approximately 100 clones per million clonotypes. To look for features that set related mother-child pairs apart from unrelated individuals, the researchers ran deep NGS to compare the TCR beta repertoires of mothers and children. On average, the children were roughly 12 +/- 4 years old, while the mothers were around 40 +/- 4 years old. After adapter ligation with NEBNext reagents, the libraries were sequenced on Illumina HiSeq 2000 with 100+100 nt paired-end reads. Mother and child libraries were prepared a month apart and sequenced in separate runs to prevent cross-contamination. Each donor had between about 450,000 and 2,100,000 distinct TCR beta clonotypes identified. Naive TCR beta clonotypes were estimated from low-frequency clonotypes matched to each donor's FACS-determined naive share, without sorting.

This TCR came from a boy aged 5 to 17 in good health. Material for sequencing was blood. The V and J genes are TRBV3-1 and TRBJ2-1; the D gene lacks a confident call. The nucleotide sequence is given as TGTGCCAGCAGCCAAGATGGTGACGGGTACAATGAGCAGTTCTTC. Translated, this gives CASSQDGDGYNEQFF.